This T cell receptor beta chain originates from a study of cytomegalovirus exposure and HLA in healthy donors. Study-wide points: Highest at DRB1 and lowest at HLA-C, TCR association rates differed among HLA loci in a later analysis. Most observed TCR sequences were rare, whereas some public TCRs were detected in many donors.

Everyone who donated was a healthy bone marrow donor. In nominal health when sampled, donors likely had unrecorded immune exposures nonetheless. A note on this clone: Antigen specificity is unknown.

In the PCR, 60 Vbeta and 13 Jbeta primers were used. Data came from immunoSEQ multiplex PCR; TCRdb stores just in-frame clones and leaves some out. The sample holds about 120,000 clones, 81% seen once. This CDR3 contains 13 residues. V lost 8 bases to trimming and J lost 1 base, with 9 bases between them. Germline values: CDR1 ENHRY, CDR2 SYGVKD. The sequence was obtained from a woman between 35 and 50 years old in good health and CMV-seronegative. V gene TRBV10-3 combines with J gene TRBJ1-5; D uncertain. Material: PBMCs. The DNA of the CDR3 is TGTGCCATCCGAATAGAAAGCAATCAGCCCCAGCATTTT. Protein: CAIRIESNQPQHF.